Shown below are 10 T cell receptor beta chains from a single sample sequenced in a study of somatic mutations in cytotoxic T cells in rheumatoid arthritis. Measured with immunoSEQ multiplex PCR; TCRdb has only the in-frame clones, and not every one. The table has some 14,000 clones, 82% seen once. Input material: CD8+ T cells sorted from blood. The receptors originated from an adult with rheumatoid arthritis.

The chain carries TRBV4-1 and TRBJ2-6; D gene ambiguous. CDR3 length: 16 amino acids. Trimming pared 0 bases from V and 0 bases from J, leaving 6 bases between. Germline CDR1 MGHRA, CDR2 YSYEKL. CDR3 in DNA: TGCGCCAGCAGCCAAGATAGGGCCTCTGGGGCCAACGTCCTGACTTTC. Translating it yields CASSQDRASGANVLTF.

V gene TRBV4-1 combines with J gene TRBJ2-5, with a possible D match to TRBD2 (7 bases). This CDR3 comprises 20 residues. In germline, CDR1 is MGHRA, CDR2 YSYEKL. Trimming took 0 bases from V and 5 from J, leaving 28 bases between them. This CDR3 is CASSQDRVRGGGPSMETQYF. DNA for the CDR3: TGCGCCAGCAGCCAAGATCGGGTCCGAGGGGGAGGGCCGTCGATGGAGACCCAGTACTTC.

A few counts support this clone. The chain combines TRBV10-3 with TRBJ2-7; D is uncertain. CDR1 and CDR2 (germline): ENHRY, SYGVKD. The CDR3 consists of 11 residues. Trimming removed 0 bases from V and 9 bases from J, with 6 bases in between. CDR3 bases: TGTGCCATCAGTGAGTCCGAGGTGCAGTACTTC. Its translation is CAISESEVQYF.

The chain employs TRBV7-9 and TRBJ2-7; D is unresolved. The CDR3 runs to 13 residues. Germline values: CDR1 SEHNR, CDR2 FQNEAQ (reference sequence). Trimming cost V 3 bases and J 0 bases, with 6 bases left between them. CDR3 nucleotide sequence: TGTGCCAGCAGCTTTGAGAGCTCCTACGAGCAGTACTTC. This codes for CASSFESSYEQYF.

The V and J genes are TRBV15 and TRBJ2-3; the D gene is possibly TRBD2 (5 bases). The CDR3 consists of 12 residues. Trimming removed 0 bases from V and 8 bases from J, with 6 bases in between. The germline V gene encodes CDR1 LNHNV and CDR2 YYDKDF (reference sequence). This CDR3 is CATSRDGSTQYF. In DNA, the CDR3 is TGTGCCACCAGCAGAGATGGGAGTACGCAGTATTTT.

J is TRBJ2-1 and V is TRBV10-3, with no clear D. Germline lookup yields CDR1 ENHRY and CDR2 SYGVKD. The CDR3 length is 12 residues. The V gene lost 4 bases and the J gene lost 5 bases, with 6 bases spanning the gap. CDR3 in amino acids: CAISGDHNEQFF. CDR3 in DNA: TGTGCCATCAGTGGAGATCACAATGAGCAGTTCTTC.

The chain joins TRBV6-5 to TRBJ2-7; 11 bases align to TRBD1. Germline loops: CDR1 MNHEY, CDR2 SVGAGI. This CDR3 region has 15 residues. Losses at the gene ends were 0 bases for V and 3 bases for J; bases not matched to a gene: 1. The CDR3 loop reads CASSYSGTGGYEQYF. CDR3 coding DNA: TGTGCCAGCAGTTACTCGGGGACAGGGGGCTACGAGCAGTACTTC.

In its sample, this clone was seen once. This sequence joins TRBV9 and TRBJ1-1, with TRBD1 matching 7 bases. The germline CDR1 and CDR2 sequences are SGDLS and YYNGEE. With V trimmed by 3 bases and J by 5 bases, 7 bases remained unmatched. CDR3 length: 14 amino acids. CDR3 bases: TGTGCCAGCAGCGAGGGGTTCAGGGGGACTGAAGCTTTCTTT. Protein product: CASSEGFRGTEAFF. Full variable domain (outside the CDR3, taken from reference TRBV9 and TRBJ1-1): DSGVTQTPKHLITATGQRVTLRCSPRSGDLSVYWYQQSLDQGLQFLIQYYNGEERAKGNILERFSAQQFPDLHSELNLSSLELGDSALYFCASSEGFRGTEAFFGQGTRLTVV.

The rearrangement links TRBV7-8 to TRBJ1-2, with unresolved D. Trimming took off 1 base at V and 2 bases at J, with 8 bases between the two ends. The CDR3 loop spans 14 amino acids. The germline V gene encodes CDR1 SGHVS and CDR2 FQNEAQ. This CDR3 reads CASSLGARNYGYTF. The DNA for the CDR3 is TGTGCCAGCAGCTTAGGAGCTCGAAACTATGGCTACACCTTC. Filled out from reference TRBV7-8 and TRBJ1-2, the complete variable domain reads GAGVSQSPRYKVAKRGQDVALRCDPISGHVSLFWYQQALGQGPEFLTYFQNEAQLDKSGLPSDRFFAERPEGSVSTLKIQRTQQEDSAVYLCASSLGARNYGYTFGSGTRLTVV.

CDR3 region: CASTAGTSNYGYTF. CDR3 coding DNA: TGTGCCAGCACCGCGGGGACATCTAACTATGGCTACACCTTC. This chain links TRBV6-6 with TRBJ1-2; a possible D gene is TRBD1 (6 bases). Germline V gives CDR1 MNHNY, CDR2 SVGAGI (reference sequence). The CDR3 runs 14 residues. Trimming removed 7 bases from V and 0 bases from J, with 12 bases in between.